This T cell receptor (beta chain) was sequenced in a study of blood T cells in healthy people across ages. A J-beta primer mix and a sample-barcoded 5' primer were used in a second PCR of about 7 to 12 cycles. TCRdb ran MiXCR on the 5' RACE reads and lists one entry per CDR3 protein. The sample comprises roughly 1.5 million distinct CDR3 sequences, 35% to 45% of which are singletons, and under 5% rests with the top ten. The CDR3 is 15 residues long. V was cut by 4 bases and J by 0 bases, with 13 bases left in between. Germline V lookup: CDR1 SGHRS, CDR2 YFSETQ. Per sample, extraction of total RNA gave at least 5.5 micrograms in every case.

Material: blood. The chain recombines TRBV5-1 with TRBJ1-2; D perhaps matches TRBD1 (5 bases). This TCR derives from a woman aged 18-29 years in good health. CDR3 DNA: TGCGCCAGCAGCGGAGGGGCCCGAGCTAACTATGGCTACACCTTC. Translation gives CASSGGARANYGYTF.